This T cell receptor beta chain is from a study of PD-1 blockade in classical Hodgkin lymphoma. V was clipped by 7 bases and J by 1 base, with 7 bases between them. The CDR3 spans 12 residues. Germline CDR1 and CDR2: MNHNS and SASEGT. Time point of the sample: cycle 4 day 1 (C4D1), after more than five weeks of nivolumab. No patient escaped relapse after autologous stem cell transplantation, and brentuximab vedotin exposure varied. Measured with immunoSEQ multiplex PCR; TCRdb has only the in-frame clones, and not every one. This sample yields 50,000 to 65,000 clones, of which 87% are seen a single time; about 8.1% belongs to the top ten.

This clonotype was obtained from a human donor with classical Hodgkin lymphoma. This sample comprised peripheral blood mononuclear cells (PBMCs), obtained before the fourth cycle of nivolumab. The genes are TRBV6-1 and TRBJ1-1; D remains unclear. CDR3 sequence reads: CASKLGNTEAFF. CDR3 nucleotides: TGTGCCAGCAAGTTGGGGAACACTGAAGCTTTCTTT.